A selection of T cell receptor beta chains follows, all from one sample in a study of blood T cells in healthy people across ages. Each CDR3 protein is one row after TCRdb ran MiXCR on the 5' RACE reads. The sample records more than 800,000 distinct CDR3 sequences, under 30% being singletons. The sample comprised blood. Source of these receptors: an elderly woman in good health. The CDR3 runs from the conserved cysteine through the conserved F or W. A D gene is named only where the DNA matches it firmly. Expanded clones are given a class, and other clones once, few, many or no size at all.

TGTGCCAGCAGCTTAACGGGCAGGAAGACCCTGGGCACCGGGGAGCTGTTTTTT,CASSLTGRKTLGTGELFF,few,TRBV7-2,NA,TRBJ2-2
TGTGCCAGCAGCTTAGTCCGAGGGGGGCGCAGCGAGACCCAGTACTTC,CASSLVRGGRSETQYF,many,TRBV7-8,NA,TRBJ2-5
TGTGCCAGCAGCGAGGACATCGGGTTTAAGTACGAACTGTTTTTT,CASSEDIGFKYELFF,few,TRBV5-5,NA,TRBJ2-2
TGCGCCAGCAGCTTGACAGGGGGCCAAGTTAGGGAGACCCAGTACTTC,CASSLTGGQVRETQYF,NA,TRBV5-1,TRBD1,TRBJ2-5
TGCAGTGCGAGAAGCGGGGGAGATACGCAGTATTTT,CSARSGGDTQYF,few,TRBV20-1,TRBD2,TRBJ2-3
TGTGCCAGCAGCTTATCGCGGGGTAGCACAGATACGCAGTATTTT,CASSLSRGSTDTQYF,many,TRBV11-2,NA,TRBJ2-3
TGCAGTGCTAGGTCAGGGGTTTCCCAGCCCCAGCATTTT,CSARSGVSQPQHF,NA,TRBV20-1,NA,TRBJ1-5
TGCAGTGCTCCCCTGTCTAGGAATGAGCAGTTCTTC,CSAPLSRNEQFF,many,TRBV20-1,NA,TRBJ2-1
TGCGCCAGCAGCTTGGAAGGGGTAGGAAACTATGGCTACACCTTC,CASSLEGVGNYGYTF,many,TRBV5-1,NA,TRBJ1-2
TGTGCCAGCAGCTTAGTGGCGATCCAAGAGACCCAGTACTTC,CASSLVAIQETQYF,NA,TRBV7-2,NA,TRBJ2-5
TGTGCCAGCAGTCGAATTGAAGGGGTGTCCTACGAGCAGTACTTC,CASSRIEGVSYEQYF,NA,TRBV28,NA,TRBJ2-7
TGTGCCAGCAGCCCGAGCGGGAGAGCCTACAATGAGCAGTTCTTC,CASSPSGRAYNEQFF,NA,TRBV7-9,TRBD2,TRBJ2-1
TGTGCCAGCAGTTTCGGGGGACAAACAGGTTTTAGCAATCAGCCCCAGCATTTT,CASSFGGQTGFSNQPQHF,many,TRBV12-3/TRBV12-4,NA,TRBJ1-5
TGTGCCAGCCCCTCGGGCCAGGGGGCCCACGAGCAGTACTTC,CASPSGQGAHEQYF,many,TRBV21-1,NA,TRBJ2-7
TGTGCCAGCATTTCAAGGGGGACAGTCTCTAACTATGGCTACACCTTC,CASISRGTVSNYGYTF,few,TRBV28,TRBD1,TRBJ1-2
TGTGCCAGCAGGGAGGGCGTTGAAAAACTGTTTTTT,CASREGVEKLFF,NA,TRBV2,NA,TRBJ1-4
TGTGCCAGCAGCCAAGAGGGCAGAAGGCACACGCTCCCCATGTGGAATTCACCCCTCCACTTT,CASSQEGRRHTLPMWNSPLHF,many,TRBV3-1,NA,TRBJ1-6
TGTGCCAGCAGCCGAGCAGGTTCAGATGGCTGCACCTTC,CASSRAGSDGCTF,NA,TRBV5-6,NA,TRBJ1-2
TGTGCCAGCAGCGGGGCAGCCTCGAACACCGGGGAGCTGTTTTTT,CASSGAASNTGELFF,NA,TRBV2,NA,TRBJ2-2
TGCGCCAGCAGCTTCCTCGGATCTAAAAGGGATGAGCAGTTCTTC,CASSFLGSKRDEQFF,many,TRBV5-1,NA,TRBJ2-1
TGCAGGGCACCCGGGACGAGCCACGAGCAGTACTTC,CRAPGTSHEQYF,NA,TRBV20-1,NA,TRBJ2-7
TGTGCCAGCAGCTCCCACCGGGGGCGAGGCACCGGGGAGCTGTTTTTT,CASSSHRGRGTGELFF,few,TRBV7-2,NA,TRBJ2-2